This record concerns one T cell receptor beta chain sequence. The CDR3 runs to 13 residues. Per germline, CDR1 LNHDA and CDR2 SQIVND (reference sequence). V was pared by 5 bases and J by 6 bases, with 11 bases between. The sample comes from a study of OX40 agonist ivuxolimab in advanced cancers. Clones were read by immunoSEQ multiplex PCR, and TCRdb kept only the in-frame ones, dropping some. The profile shows 50,000 to 55,000 clones, 80% to 90% of them singletons. J is TRBJ1-5 and V is TRBV19; D gene unclear. This clonotype was sampled from an adult with an advanced solid tumor such as melanoma, head and neck, liver or kidney cancer. This specimen was CD4+ or CD8+ T cells sorted from blood, taken in a trial of the OX40 agonist ivuxolimab. CDR3 loop: CASSPREFQPQHF. The CDR3 DNA follows: TGTGCCAGTAGTCCCCGGGAGTTTCAGCCCCAGCATTTT.